The 30 T cell receptor beta chains presented below share a single source sample, sequenced in a study of OX40 agonist ivuxolimab in advanced cancers. Repertoires were generated with immunoSEQ multiplex PCR, while TCRdb's copy carries only in-frame clones and drops some. This sample has roughly 50,000 clones, with 77% found just once. Specimen: CD4+ or CD8+ T cells sorted from blood, collected in a trial of the OX40 agonist ivuxolimab. The receptor source for this set is an adult with an advanced solid tumor such as melanoma, head and neck, liver or kidney cancer.

The CDR3 sequence: CASGGAVHEGYTF. The CDR3 DNA sequence: TGTGCCAGCGGAGGGGCGGTCCATGAGGGCTACACCTTC. V usage is TRBV28 and J usage is TRBJ1-2; D is perhaps TRBD1 (5 bases). The CDR3 is 13 amino acids. V was pared by 8 bases and J by 8 bases, with 18 bases between. The germline CDR1 and CDR2 sequences are MDHEN and SYDVKM.

V and J are TRBV28 and TRBJ2-6; D gene ambiguous. Germline CDR1 MDHEN, CDR2 SYDVKM. This CDR3 comprises 18 residues. V lost 5 bases, J lost 9 bases, and 26 bases lay in between. As DNA, the CDR3 is TGTGCCAGCAGTCCGGTCGGTCTTGACACAAAGTCGGGCAACGTCCTGACTTTC. Residues: CASSPVGLDTKSGNVLTF.

This clone was detected only a few times. The V and J genes are TRBV19 and TRBJ2-1; maybe TRBD2 (6 bases). Germline V gene sequence: CDR1 LNHDA, CDR2 SQIVND (reference sequence). The CDR3 loop spans 14 amino acids. V gave up 5 bases and J gave up 0 bases, with 8 bases separating them. The CDR3 is CASSRGSSYNEQFF. The CDR3 coding sequence is TGTGCCAGTAGTCGGGGGAGCTCCTACAATGAGCAGTTCTTC.

The genes are TRBV19 and TRBJ1-5; the D is unclear. Germline values: CDR1 LNHDA, CDR2 SQIVND (reference sequence). Trimming left V 9 bases short and J 0 bases short, with 9 bases between. CDR3 length: 13 residues. CDR3: CASGLSSNQPQHF. Here the CDR3 DNA reads TGTGCCAGCGGACTTTCTAGCAATCAGCCCCAGCATTTT.

The gene calls are TRBV28 and TRBJ2-3; TRBD1 agrees at 9 bases. Germline V gene lookup returns CDR1 MDHEN and CDR2 SYDVKM. Germline trimming cut 2 bases from V and 5 bases from J; bases unmatched to any gene: 5. The CDR3 runs to 15 residues. The CDR3 region is CASSLRDRAKDTQYF. The CDR3 bases are TGTGCCAGCAGTTTAAGGGACAGGGCGAAAGATACGCAGTATTTT.

The CDR3 loop reads CASSSPRGNIQYF. CDR3 sequence (DNA): TGTGCCAGCAGTTCCCCCAGGGGGAACATTCAGTACTTC. J is TRBJ2-4 and V is TRBV28; TRBD1 aligns across 7 bases. Per germline, CDR1 MDHEN and CDR2 SYDVKM. CDR3 length: 13 residues. J was trimmed by 7 bases and V by 4 bases; bases with no gene match: 4.

This clone was detected once. The genes are TRBV6-6 and TRBJ2-1; 7 nucleotides agree with TRBD1. V lost 2 bases, J lost 11 bases, and 6 bases stayed unmatched. The length of the CDR3 is 13 residues. Per germline, CDR1 MNHNY and CDR2 SVGAGI (reference sequence). CDR3 nucleotides: TGTGCCAGCAGTTACGCGGACAGGCAGCAGCAGTTCTTC. This sequence encodes CASSYADRQQQFF.

This chain joins TRBV28 and TRBJ2-7, with a possible D match to TRBD1 (5 bases). Trimming removed 6 bases from V and 2 bases from J, with 11 bases in between. The germline V gene has CDR1 MDHEN and CDR2 SYDVKM. This CDR3 region has 13 residues. The CDR3 DNA follows: TGTGCCAGCAGGGGGCATGGCCCCTACGAGCAGTACTTC. It is translated as CASRGHGPYEQYF.

CDR3 sequence: CASSLLSLASETQYF. DNA of the CDR3: TGTGCCAGCAGCTTGTTGTCGCTAGCGAGCGAGACCCAGTACTTC. The chain carries TRBV5-4 and TRBJ2-5, with D tentatively TRBD2 (6 bases). This CDR3 is built from 15 residues. Germline CDR1 SGHNT, CDR2 YYREEE (reference sequence). Between the trimmed V and J ends, which lost 1 base and 5 bases, there was a span of 15 bases.

Details on this clone: An end of the junction does not agree with germline; a read error may underlie this. This CDR3 reads CASGEAGTGANVLTF. The CDR3 DNA is TGCGCCAGCGGTGAGGCAGGTACCGGGGCCAACGTCCTGACTTTC. The chain couples TRBV10-1 to TRBJ2-6; D unresolved. CDR3 length equals 15 residues. Germline assignment: CDR1 WNHNN and CDR2 SYGVQD (reference sequence).

The chain uses TRBV4-1 and TRBJ1-5; D is possibly TRBD1 (5 bases). CDR3 size: 16 residues. V was trimmed by 0 bases and J by 5 bases, leaving 14 bases between them. Per the germline V gene, CDR1 is MGHRA and CDR2 is YSYEKL. CDR3 in amino acids: CASSQDLGGYDQPQHF. CDR3 nucleotides: TGCGCCAGCAGCCAAGATCTTGGGGGATACGATCAGCCCCAGCATTTT.

This chain connects TRBV7-2 to TRBJ1-2; 8 positions agree with TRBD1. This CDR3 has 15 amino acids. Per the germline V gene, CDR1 is SGHTA and CDR2 is FQGNSA. V shed 5 bases and J 7 bases; nucleotides not matched to a gene: 12. The CDR3 nucleotides read TGTGCCAGCAGCCCCCGACAGGGGAAACTCCCTGGCTACACCTTC. Translating gives CASSPRQGKLPGYTF.

The genes are TRBV19 and TRBJ1-5; 8 nucleotides match TRBD1. This CDR3 is built from 16 residues. V was clipped by 3 bases and J by 1 base; unmatched bases: 5. Per germline, CDR1 LNHDA and CDR2 SQIVND (reference sequence). CDR3 residues: CASSMPDRASNQPQHF. CDR3 bases: TGTGCCAGTAGTATGCCGGACAGGGCAAGCAATCAGCCCCAGCATTTT.

This sequence joins TRBV6-5 and TRBJ1-4; possible D gene TRBD1, 6 bases. This CDR3 has 16 amino acids. V was cut by 0 bases and J by 4 bases, with 12 bases left in between. The germline CDR1 and CDR2 sequences are MNHEY and SVGAGI. The CDR3, as DNA: TGTGCCAGCAGTTACTCCTCTAGGGGGGGTAATGAAAAACTGTTTTTT. Translating gives CASSYSSRGGNEKLFF.

This chain's CDR3 is CASSSGSEQPQHF. In DNA, the CDR3 is TGTGCCAGCAGCTCAGGCTCCGAGCAGCCCCAGCATTTT. The rearrangement links TRBV7-2 to TRBJ1-5; D unclear. The V end was cut by 4 bases, the J end by 7 bases, with 11 bases between. This CDR3 has 13 residues. Germline lookup yields CDR1 SGHTA and CDR2 FQGNSA.

The CDR3 here is CASSLRAANTGELFF. The CDR3 DNA is TGTGCCAGCAGTCTGCGGGCGGCGAACACCGGGGAGCTGTTTTTT. The chain carries TRBV27 and TRBJ2-2, with D perhaps TRBD2 (5 bases). The CDR3 consists of 15 residues. Germline V gene sequence: CDR1 MNHEY, CDR2 SMNVEV (reference sequence). The V end was cut by 5 bases, the J end by 0 bases, with 10 bases between.

This sequence joins TRBV15 and TRBJ2-3; tentatively, D is TRBD2 (5 bases). The CDR3 has 14 residues. Trimming removed 2 bases at V and 0 bases at J, with 6 bases between. CDR1 and CDR2 from the germline V gene are LNHNV and YYDKDF (reference sequence). CDR3 loop: CATSRTRSTDTQYF. CDR3 DNA: TGTGCCACCAGCAGAACTAGAAGCACAGATACGCAGTATTTT.

The rearrangement links TRBV9 to TRBJ2-3, with 8 bases identical to TRBD2. The V gene end was trimmed by 4 bases and the J gene end by 3 bases; junction bases not matched to a gene: 10. The CDR3 has 16 residues. Germline CDR1 SGDLS, CDR2 YYNGEE. CDR3 amino acids: CASSLTSGRRTDTQYF. The CDR3 DNA sequence: TGTGCCAGCAGCCTTACTAGCGGCCGGAGAACAGATACGCAGTATTTT.

This sequence joins TRBV27 and TRBJ1-5; possibly TRBD1 for D (6 bases). The CDR3 sequence is 15 residues long. Trimming removed 1 base from V and 5 bases from J, with 12 bases in between. CDR1 MNHEY and CDR2 SMNVEV come from the germline V gene (reference sequence). CDR3 in DNA: TGTGCCAGCAGTTTATGGGGGGCCGTGGATCAGCCCCAGCATTTT. Translation gives CASSLWGAVDQPQHF.

The CDR3 region has the DNA TGTGCCAGCAGTTCCCTCATCAGGACAGGGAGAGAGACCCAGTACTTC. Translation: CASSSLIRTGRETQYF. The chain employs TRBV6-5 and TRBJ2-5, with 8 bases matching TRBD1. CDR1 MNHEY and CDR2 SVGAGI come from the germline V gene. The CDR3 loop spans 16 amino acids. V shed 4 bases and J 4 bases; nucleotides not matched to a gene: 11.

This rearrangement joins TRBV27 to TRBJ2-3; D is perhaps TRBD1 (5 bases). Germline CDR1 reads MNHEY; CDR2 reads SMNVEV (reference sequence). Trimming removed 8 bases from V and 1 base from J, with 13 bases in between. The CDR3 consists of 14 residues. As DNA, the CDR3 is TGTGCCAGCCAAGACAGAACAGGCACAGATACGCAGTATTTT. This encodes CASQDRTGTDTQYF.

This rearrangement joins TRBV7-2 to TRBJ2-1; no firm D call. Looked up from germline, CDR1 is SGHTA and CDR2 is FQGNSA. The germline V and J ends were trimmed by 0 bases and 4 bases, with 4 bases remaining between them. The CDR3 runs to 13 residues. CDR3 loop: CASSLALYNEQFF. The DNA of the CDR3 is TGTGCCAGCAGCTTAGCACTTTACAATGAGCAGTTCTTC.

V and J are TRBV7-9 and TRBJ1-3; 8 nucleotides align to TRBD1. V dropped 5 bases and J dropped 6; count of bases not matched to a gene: 9. Germline V CDR1 and CDR2: SEHNR, FQNEAQ (reference sequence). This CDR3 is built from 15 residues. Written as DNA, the CDR3 is TGTGCCAGCAGCCCCAGGGGGCGGATAGAAAACACCATATATTTT. It encodes CASSPRGRIENTIYF.

The gene calls are TRBV13 and TRBJ2-3; D is ambiguous. CDR3 length: 13 amino acids. Trimming took 0 bases from V and 2 from J, leaving 3 bases between them. Germline CDR1 reads PRHDT; CDR2 reads FYEKMQ (reference sequence). The CDR3: CASSLGSTDTQYF. Here the CDR3 DNA reads TGTGCCAGCAGCTTAGGATCCACAGATACGCAGTATTTT.

The chain has TRBV9 and TRBJ2-7; 7 bases fit TRBD2. V dropped 2 bases and J dropped 0; count of bases not matched to a gene: 14. The CDR3 loop spans 18 amino acids. CDR1 and CDR2 (germline): SGDLS, YYNGEE. The CDR3 is CASSVRHLGREGSYEQYF. The CDR3 DNA reads as TGTGCCAGCAGCGTTCGTCACTTAGGGAGGGAGGGCTCCTACGAGCAGTACTTC.

J is TRBJ1-5 and V is TRBV25-1, with D unclear. Trimming stripped 0 bases from V and 9 bases from J, with 9 bases between. In germline, CDR1 is MGHDK, CDR2 SYGVNS. CDR3 length equals 13 residues. CDR3 nucleotides: TGTGCCAGCAGTGAATACAGCGACACGCCCCAGCATTTT. It is translated as CASSEYSDTPQHF. The entire variable domain, with the rest obtained from reference TRBV25-1 and TRBJ1-5, is as follows: EADIYQTPRYLVIGTGKKITLECSQTMGHDKMYWYQQDPGMELHLIHYSYGVNSTEKGDLSSESTVSRIRTEHFPLTLESARPSHTSQYLCASSEYSDTPQHFGDGTRLSIL.

This chain joins TRBV11-3 and TRBJ2-6, with D perhaps matching TRBD1 (5 bases). The CDR3 totals 15 residues. Germline assignment: CDR1 SGHNT and CDR2 YENEEA. The ends were cut back, 2 bases at V and 3 bases at J, with 8 bases in the middle. The CDR3 DNA follows: TGTGCCAGCAGCTTAAGCACAGGTGGGGCCAACGTCCTGACTTTC. Protein: CASSLSTGGANVLTF.

This chain uses TRBV5-1 with TRBJ1-2; no clear D gene. This CDR3 comprises 12 residues. V was shortened by 4 bases and J by 0 bases, with 4 bases between the two germline ends. The germline V gene encodes CDR1 SGHRS and CDR2 YFSETQ. CDR3 in DNA: TGCGCCAGCAGCCCAGCTAACTATGGCTACACCTTC. Translated: CASSPANYGYTF.

The chain links TRBV28 to TRBJ2-7, with D hard to call. The CDR3 has 12 amino acids. CDR1 is MDHEN and CDR2 is SYDVKM in the germline V gene. The V end was cut by 4 bases, the J end by 7 bases, with 11 bases between. CDR3 residues: CASSYVFTEQYF. CDR3 coding DNA: TGTGCCAGCAGTTATGTATTTACGGAGCAGTACTTC.

This chain links TRBV29-1 with TRBJ2-2; TRBD1 might be the D (6 bases). The CDR3 extends over 14 amino acids. Trimming took off 1 base at V and 5 bases at J, with 11 bases between the two ends. Per the germline V gene, CDR1 is SQVTM and CDR2 is ANQGSEA. CDR3 loop: CSVEVYRETGELFF. CDR3 in DNA: TGCAGCGTTGAAGTTTACAGGGAGACCGGGGAGCTGTTTTTT.